A selection of T cell receptor beta chains follows, all from one sample in a study of immune evolution from preneoplasia to lung adenocarcinoma. Assay: immunoSEQ multiplex PCR; the TCRdb copy retains only in-frame clones and omits some. The sample shows some 5,000 clones, approximately 80% of them seen only once. Sequencing was done on a sample of FFPE normal lung tissue adjacent to the tumor. The receptors come from a person between 45 and 75 years old with lung adenocarcinoma. The CDR3 runs from the conserved cysteine through the conserved F or W. D genes are given only for firm matches. Size is omitted from some rows. Given values are once, few, many or a class for expanded clones.

clone_size: .; d_call: .; v_call: TRBV5-1; j_call: TRBJ1-2; cdr3_aa: CASSKRDNREGYTF; cdr3_nt: TGCGCCAGCAGCAAAAGGGACAATCGAGAGGGCTACACCTTC
clone_size: .; d_call: .; v_call: TRBV7-3; j_call: TRBJ2-1; cdr3_aa: CASSMTESNNEQFF; cdr3_nt: TGTGCCAGCAGCATGACAGAGAGCAACAATGAGCAGTTCTTC
clone_size: .; d_call: TRBD1; v_call: TRBV11-2; j_call: TRBJ2-1; cdr3_aa: CASRHPGGRKYNEQFF; cdr3_nt: TGTGCCAGCAGACACCCAGGGGGTAGGAAGTACAATGAGCAGTTCTTC
clone_size: .; d_call: .; v_call: TRBV7-9; j_call: TRBJ1-4; cdr3_aa: CASSLNMGEKLFF; cdr3_nt: TGTGCCAGCAGCTTGAATATGGGCGAAAAACTGTTTTTT
clone_size: .; d_call: .; v_call: TRBV6-1; j_call: TRBJ2-7; cdr3_aa: CASSEEATYEQYF; cdr3_nt: TGTGCCAGCAGTGAAGAGGCGACCTACGAGCAGTACTTC
clone_size: .; d_call: .; v_call: TRBV5-7; j_call: TRBJ1-3; cdr3_aa: CASSLVVKVQGSPGNTIYF; cdr3_nt: TGTGCCAGCAGCTTGGTGGTTAAGGTTCAGGGGTCCCCTGGAAACACCATATATTTT
clone_size: .; d_call: .; v_call: TRBV6-5; j_call: TRBJ2-7; cdr3_aa: CASSSPSAGYEQYF; cdr3_nt: TGTGCCAGCAGTTCACCGTCCGCGGGCTACGAGCAGTACTTC
clone_size: .; d_call: TRBD1; v_call: TRBV30; j_call: TRBJ1-4; cdr3_aa: CAWSVAGQGWTNEKLFF; cdr3_nt: TGTGCCTGGAGTGTCGCGGGACAGGGGTGGACTAATGAAAAACTGTTTTTT
clone_size: .; d_call: TRBD1; v_call: TRBV29-1; j_call: TRBJ2-3; cdr3_aa: CSVERQGGTDTQYF; cdr3_nt: TGCAGCGTTGAGCGACAGGGGGGTACAGATACGCAGTATTTT
clone_size: .; d_call: .; v_call: TRBV5-6; j_call: TRBJ2-5; cdr3_aa: CASSLLGAGGQETQYF; cdr3_nt: TGTGCCAGCAGCTTGCTAGGGGCGGGTGGCCAAGAGACCCAGTACTTC
clone_size: .; d_call: .; v_call: TRBV11-2; j_call: TRBJ2-7; cdr3_aa: CASSLLGDFQYF; cdr3_nt: TGTGCCAGCAGCTTATTGGGTGATTTTCAGTACTTC
clone_size: .; d_call: TRBD1; v_call: TRBV5-6; j_call: TRBJ1-1; cdr3_aa: CASSWDRGLTEAFF; cdr3_nt: TGTGCCAGCAGCTGGGACAGGGGGCTTACTGAAGCTTTCTTT
clone_size: few; d_call: TRBD1; v_call: TRBV28; j_call: TRBJ2-7; cdr3_aa: CASSPLGTGKSYEQYF; cdr3_nt: TGTGCCAGCAGTCCCCTGGGGACAGGAAAATCCTACGAGCAGTACTTC
clone_size: once; d_call: .; v_call: TRBV18; j_call: TRBJ2-3; cdr3_aa: CASSPPRRPTDTQYF; cdr3_nt: TGTGCCAGCTCACCACCCCGCCGGCCCACAGATACGCAGTATTTT
clone_size: .; d_call: .; v_call: TRBV6-6; j_call: TRBJ2-5; cdr3_aa: CASRPYGPQETQYF; cdr3_nt: TGTGCCAGCAGGCCCTATGGACCCCAAGAGACCCAGTACTTC